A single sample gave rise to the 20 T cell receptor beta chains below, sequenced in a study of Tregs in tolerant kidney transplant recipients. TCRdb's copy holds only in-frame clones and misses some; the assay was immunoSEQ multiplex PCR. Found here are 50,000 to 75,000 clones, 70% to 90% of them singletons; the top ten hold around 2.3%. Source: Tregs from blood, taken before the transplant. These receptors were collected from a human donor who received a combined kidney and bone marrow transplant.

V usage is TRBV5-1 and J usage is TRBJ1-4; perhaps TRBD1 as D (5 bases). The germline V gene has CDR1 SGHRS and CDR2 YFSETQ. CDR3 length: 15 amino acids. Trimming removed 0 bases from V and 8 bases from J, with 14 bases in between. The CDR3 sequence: CASSLGAGFLEKLFF. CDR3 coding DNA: TGCGCCAGCAGCTTGGGGGCAGGGTTTTTAGAAAAACTGTTTTTT.

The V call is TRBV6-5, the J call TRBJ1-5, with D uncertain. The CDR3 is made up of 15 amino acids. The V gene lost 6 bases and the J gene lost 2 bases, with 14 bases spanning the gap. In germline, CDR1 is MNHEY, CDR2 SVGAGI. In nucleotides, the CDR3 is TGTGCCAGCAGCCCGACACTCCGAGGCAATCAGCCCCAGCATTTT. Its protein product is CASSPTLRGNQPQHF.

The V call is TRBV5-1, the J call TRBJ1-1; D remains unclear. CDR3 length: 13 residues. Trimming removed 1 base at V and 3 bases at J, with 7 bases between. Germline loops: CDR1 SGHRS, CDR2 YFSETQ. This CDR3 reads CASSLYGDTEAFF. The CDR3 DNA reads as TGCGCCAGCAGCTTGTATGGGGACACTGAAGCTTTCTTT.

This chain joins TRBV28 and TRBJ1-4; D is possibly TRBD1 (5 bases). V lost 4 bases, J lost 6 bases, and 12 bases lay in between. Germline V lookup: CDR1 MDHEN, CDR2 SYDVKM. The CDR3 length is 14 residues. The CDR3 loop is CASSSPGLDEKLFF. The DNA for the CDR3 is TGTGCCAGCAGTTCCCCAGGGCTGGATGAAAAACTGTTTTTT.

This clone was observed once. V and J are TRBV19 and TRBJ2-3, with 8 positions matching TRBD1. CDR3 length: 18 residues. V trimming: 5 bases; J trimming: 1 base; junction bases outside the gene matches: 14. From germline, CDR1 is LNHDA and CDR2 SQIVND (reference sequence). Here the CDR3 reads CASSQDRGAVFRTDTQYF. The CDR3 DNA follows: TGTGCCAGTAGTCAAGACAGGGGAGCGGTCTTCCGCACAGATACGCAGTATTTT.

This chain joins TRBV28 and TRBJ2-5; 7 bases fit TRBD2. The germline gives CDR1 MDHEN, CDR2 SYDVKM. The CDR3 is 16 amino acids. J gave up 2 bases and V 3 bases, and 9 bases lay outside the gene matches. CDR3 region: CASSFHLAVRQETQYF. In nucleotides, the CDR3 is TGTGCCAGCAGTTTCCACCTAGCGGTCAGGCAAGAGACCCAGTACTTC.

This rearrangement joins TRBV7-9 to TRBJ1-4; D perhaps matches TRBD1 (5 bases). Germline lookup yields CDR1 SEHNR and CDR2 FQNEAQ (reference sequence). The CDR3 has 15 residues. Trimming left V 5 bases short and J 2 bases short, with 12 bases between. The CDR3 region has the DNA TGTGCCAGCAGCCCCCGGGGGTCGACTAATGAAAAACTGTTTTTT. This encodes CASSPRGSTNEKLFF.

The CDR3 sequence is CASSPPRLAGGTDTQYF. CDR3 bases: TGCGCCAGCAGCCCCCCGAGGCTAGCGGGGGGAACAGATACGCAGTATTTT. J is TRBJ2-3 and V is TRBV4-1, with TRBD2 identical over 11 bases. Germline CDR1 MGHRA, CDR2 YSYEKL. The length of the CDR3 is 17 residues. V lost 4 bases to trimming and J lost 3 bases; unmatched junction nucleotides: 9.

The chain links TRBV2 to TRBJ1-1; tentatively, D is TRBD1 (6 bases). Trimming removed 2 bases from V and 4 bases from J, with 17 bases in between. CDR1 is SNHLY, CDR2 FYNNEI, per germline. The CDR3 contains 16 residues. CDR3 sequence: CASSERGGRRGTEAFF. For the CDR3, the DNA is TGTGCCAGCAGTGAACGCGGGGGCAGGAGAGGCACTGAAGCTTTCTTT.

The CDR3 sequence: CASSLRNYDRDRANYGYAF. The CDR3, as DNA: TGTGCCAGCAGCCTACGAAACTACGACCGGGACAGGGCTAACTATGGCTACGCCTTC. This chain uses TRBV21-1 with TRBJ1-2; the table names TRBD1, a call not compared with the DNA. TRBV21-1 is a pseudogene locus. This CDR3 is 19 amino acids long.

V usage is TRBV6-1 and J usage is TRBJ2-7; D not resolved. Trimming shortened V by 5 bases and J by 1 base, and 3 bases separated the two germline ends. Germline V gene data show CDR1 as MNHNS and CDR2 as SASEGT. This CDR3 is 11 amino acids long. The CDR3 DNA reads TGTGCCAGCAGTCAGTCCTACGAGCAGTACTTC. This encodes CASSQSYEQYF.

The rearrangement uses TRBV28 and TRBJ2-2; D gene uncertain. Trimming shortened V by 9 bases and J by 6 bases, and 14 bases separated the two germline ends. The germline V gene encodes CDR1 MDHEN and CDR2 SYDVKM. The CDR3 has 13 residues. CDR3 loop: CASSKFLPGELFF. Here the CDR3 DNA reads TGTGCCAGTTCCAAGTTTCTTCCCGGGGAGCTGTTTTTT.

The CDR3: CASSTSGFTTDTQYF. DNA for the CDR3: TGTGCCAGTAGTACTAGCGGGTTCACCACAGATACGCAGTATTTT. The V gene is TRBV19, the J gene TRBJ2-3; TRBD2 matches 8 bases. There are 15 residues in the CDR3. Germline values: CDR1 LNHDA, CDR2 SQIVND (reference sequence). The junction had 5 bases not matched to a gene; V was cut back by 4 bases and J by 2 bases.

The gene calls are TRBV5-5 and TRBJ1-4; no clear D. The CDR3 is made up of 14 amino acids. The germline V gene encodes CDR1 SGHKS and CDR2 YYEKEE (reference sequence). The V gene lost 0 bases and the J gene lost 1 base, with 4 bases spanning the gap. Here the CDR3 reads CASSLDGTNEKLFF. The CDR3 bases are TGTGCCAGCAGCTTGGACGGAACTAATGAAAAACTGTTTTTT. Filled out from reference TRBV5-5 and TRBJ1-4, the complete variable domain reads DAGVTQSPTHLIKTRGQQVTLRCSPISGHKSVSWYQQVLGQGPQFIFQYYEKEERGRGNFPDRFSARQFPNYSSELNVNALLLGDSALYLCASSLDGTNEKLFFGSGTQLSVL.

In DNA form, the CDR3 reads TGTGCCAGCAGCCCGGGGACAGATCAAGAGACCCAGTACTTC. It yields the protein CASSPGTDQETQYF. The chain recombines TRBV7-7 with TRBJ2-5, with 7 bases fitting TRBD1. The germline V gene encodes CDR1 SSHAT and CDR2 FNYEAQ (reference sequence). V lost 5 bases and J lost 2; bases outside the gene matches: 5. This CDR3 contains 14 residues.

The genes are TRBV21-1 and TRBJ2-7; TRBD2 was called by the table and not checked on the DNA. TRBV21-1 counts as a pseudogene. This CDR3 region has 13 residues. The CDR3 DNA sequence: TGTGCCAGCAGCAGCGGCTATCAATACGAGCAGTACTTC. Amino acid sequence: CASSSGYQYEQYF.

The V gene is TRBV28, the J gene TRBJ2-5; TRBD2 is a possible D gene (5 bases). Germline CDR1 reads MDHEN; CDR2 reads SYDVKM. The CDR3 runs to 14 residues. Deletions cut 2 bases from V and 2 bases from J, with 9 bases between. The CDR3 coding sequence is TGTGCCAGCAGTTTAAGTGGCGGGCAAGAGACCCAGTACTTC. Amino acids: CASSLSGGQETQYF.

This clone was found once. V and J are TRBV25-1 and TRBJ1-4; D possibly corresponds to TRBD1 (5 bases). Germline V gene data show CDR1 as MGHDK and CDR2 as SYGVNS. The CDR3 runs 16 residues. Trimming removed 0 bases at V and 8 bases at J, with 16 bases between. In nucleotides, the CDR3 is TGTGCCAGCAGTGAATATGGTGGGCAGGGAGGCGAAAAACTGTTTTTT. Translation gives CASSEYGGQGGEKLFF.

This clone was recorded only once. As DNA, the CDR3 is TGTGCCAGCAGCCCGGACACTGAAATGAACACTGAAGCTTTCTTT. Its protein product is CASSPDTEMNTEAFF. The chain is built from TRBV9 and TRBJ1-1, with a weak D call TRBD1 (5 bases). V lost 4 bases, J lost 0 bases, and 13 bases lay in between. Germline-derived CDR1 and CDR2 are SGDLS and YYNGEE. This CDR3 comprises 15 residues.

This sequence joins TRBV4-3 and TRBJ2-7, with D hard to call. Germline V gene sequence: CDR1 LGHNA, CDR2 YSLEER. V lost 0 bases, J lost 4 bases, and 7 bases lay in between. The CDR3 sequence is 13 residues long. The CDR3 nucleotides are TGCGCCAGCAGCCAAGATAACACATACGAGCAGTACTTC. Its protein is CASSQDNTYEQYF.